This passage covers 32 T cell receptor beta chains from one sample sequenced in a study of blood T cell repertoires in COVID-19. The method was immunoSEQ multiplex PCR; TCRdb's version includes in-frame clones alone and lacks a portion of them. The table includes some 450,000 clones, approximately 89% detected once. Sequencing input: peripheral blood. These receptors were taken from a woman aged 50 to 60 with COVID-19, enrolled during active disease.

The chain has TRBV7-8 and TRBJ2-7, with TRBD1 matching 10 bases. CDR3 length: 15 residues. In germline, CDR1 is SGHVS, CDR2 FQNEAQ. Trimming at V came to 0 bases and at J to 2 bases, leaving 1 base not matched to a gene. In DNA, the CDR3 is TGTGCCAGCAGCTTAGCTGGACAGGGGGCCTACGAGCAGTACTTC. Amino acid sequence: CASSLAGQGAYEQYF.

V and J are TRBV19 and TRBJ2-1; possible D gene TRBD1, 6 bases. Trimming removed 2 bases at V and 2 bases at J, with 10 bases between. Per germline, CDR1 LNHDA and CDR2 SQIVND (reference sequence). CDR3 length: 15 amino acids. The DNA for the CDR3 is TGTGCCAGTAGTATAAGAGGACAGACCTACAATGAGCAGTTCTTC. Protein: CASSIRGQTYNEQFF.

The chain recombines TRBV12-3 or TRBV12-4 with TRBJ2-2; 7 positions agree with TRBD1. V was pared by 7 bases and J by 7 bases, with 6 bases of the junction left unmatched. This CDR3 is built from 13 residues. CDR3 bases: TGTGCCAGCACCAAGGGGGCGGGCGGGGAGCTGTTTTTT. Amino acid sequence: CASTKGAGGELFF.

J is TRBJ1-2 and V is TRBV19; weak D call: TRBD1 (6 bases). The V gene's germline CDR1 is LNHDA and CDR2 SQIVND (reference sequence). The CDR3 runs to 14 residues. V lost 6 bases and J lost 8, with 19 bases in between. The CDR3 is CASREPGRGSGYTF. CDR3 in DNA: TGTGCCAGTAGGGAGCCGGGCAGGGGCTCCGGCTACACCTTC.

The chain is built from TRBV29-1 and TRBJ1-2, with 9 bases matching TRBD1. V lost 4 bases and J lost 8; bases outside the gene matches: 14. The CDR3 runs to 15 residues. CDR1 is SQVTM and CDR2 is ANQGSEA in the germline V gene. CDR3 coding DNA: TGCAGCGTTGGGGACCGGGACAGGGCCATCCAGGGCTACACCTTC. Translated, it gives CSVGDRDRAIQGYTF. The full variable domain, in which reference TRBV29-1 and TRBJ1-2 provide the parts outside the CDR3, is SAVISQKPSRDICQRGTSLTIQCQVDSQVTMMFWYRQQPGQSLTLIATANQGSEATYESGFVIDKFPISRPNLTFSTLTVSNMSPEDSSIYLCSVGDRDRAIQGYTFGSGTRLTVV.

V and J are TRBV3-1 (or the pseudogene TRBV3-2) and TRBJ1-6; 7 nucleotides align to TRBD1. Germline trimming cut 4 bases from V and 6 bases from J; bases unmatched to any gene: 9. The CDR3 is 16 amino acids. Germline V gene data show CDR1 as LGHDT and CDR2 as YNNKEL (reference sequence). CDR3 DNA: TGTGCCAGCAGCCCTAGAGACAGGGATCTTAATTCACCCCTCCACTTT. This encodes CASSPRDRDLNSPLHF.

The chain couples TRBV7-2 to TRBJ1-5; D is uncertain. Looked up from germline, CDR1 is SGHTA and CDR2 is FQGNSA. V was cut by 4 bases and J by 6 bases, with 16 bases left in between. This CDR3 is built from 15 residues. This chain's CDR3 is CASSSSWVGSQPQHF. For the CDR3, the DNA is TGTGCCAGCAGCTCTAGTTGGGTAGGGAGTCAGCCCCAGCATTTT.

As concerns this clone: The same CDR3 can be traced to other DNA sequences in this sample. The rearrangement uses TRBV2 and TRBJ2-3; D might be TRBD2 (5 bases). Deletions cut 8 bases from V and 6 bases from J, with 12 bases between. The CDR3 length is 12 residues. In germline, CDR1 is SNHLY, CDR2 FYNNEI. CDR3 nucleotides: TGTGCCAGCCCGAAGGGAGCCGATACGCAGTATTTT. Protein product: CASPKGADTQYF.

The DNA for the CDR3 is TGTGCCAGCAGCGCGAATGCGGGGGTTAATTCACCCCTCCACTTT. The encoded protein is CASSANAGVNSPLHF. J is TRBJ1-6 and V is TRBV11-3; a weak D match, TRBD1 (5 bases). The CDR3 is 15 amino acids. Trimming cost V 5 bases and J 6 bases, with 14 bases left between them. Germline V gene lookup returns CDR1 SGHNT and CDR2 YENEEA.

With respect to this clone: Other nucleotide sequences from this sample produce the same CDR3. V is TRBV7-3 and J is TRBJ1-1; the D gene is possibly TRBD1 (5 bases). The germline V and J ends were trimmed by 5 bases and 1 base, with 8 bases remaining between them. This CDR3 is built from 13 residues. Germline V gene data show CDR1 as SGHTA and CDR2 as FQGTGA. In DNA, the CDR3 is TGTGCCAGCAGCCAAACAGGGAACACTGAAGCTTTCTTT. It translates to CASSQTGNTEAFF.

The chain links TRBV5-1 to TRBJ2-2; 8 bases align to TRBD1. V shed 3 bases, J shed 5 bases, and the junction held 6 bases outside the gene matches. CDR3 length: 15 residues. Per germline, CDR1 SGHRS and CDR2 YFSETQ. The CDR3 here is CASSWAGTGTGELFF. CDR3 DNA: TGCGCCAGCAGCTGGGCCGGGACAGGAACCGGGGAGCTGTTTTTT.

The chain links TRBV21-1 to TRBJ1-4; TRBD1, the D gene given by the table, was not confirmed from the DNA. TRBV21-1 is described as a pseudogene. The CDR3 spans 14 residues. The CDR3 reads CASSTPRNNEKLFF. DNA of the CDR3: TGTGCCAGCAGCACTCCCAGGAATAATGAAAAACTGTTTTTT.

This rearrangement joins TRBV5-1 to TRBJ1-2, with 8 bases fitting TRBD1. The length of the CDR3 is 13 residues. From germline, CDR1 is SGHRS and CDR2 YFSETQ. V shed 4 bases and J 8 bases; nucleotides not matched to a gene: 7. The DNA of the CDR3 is TGCGCCAGCAGCCGGGACAGGACATCGGGCTACACCTTC. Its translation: CASSRDRTSGYTF.

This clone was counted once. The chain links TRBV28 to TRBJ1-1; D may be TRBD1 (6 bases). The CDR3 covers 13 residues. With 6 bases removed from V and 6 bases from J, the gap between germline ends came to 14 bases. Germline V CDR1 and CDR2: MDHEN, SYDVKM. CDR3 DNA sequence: TGTGCCAGCAGCATTACAGGGTTAGCTGAAGCTTTCTTT. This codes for CASSITGLAEAFF.

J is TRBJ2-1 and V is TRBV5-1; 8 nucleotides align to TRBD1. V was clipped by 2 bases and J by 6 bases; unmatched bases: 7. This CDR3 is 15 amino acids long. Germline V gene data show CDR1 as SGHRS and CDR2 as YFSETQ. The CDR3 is CASSFGQGFSNEQFF. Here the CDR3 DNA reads TGCGCCAGCAGCTTTGGACAGGGTTTCTCCAATGAGCAGTTCTTC. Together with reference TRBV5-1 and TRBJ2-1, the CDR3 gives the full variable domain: KAGVTQTPRYLIKTRGQQVTLSCSPISGHRSVSWYQQTPGQGLQFLFEYFSETQRNKGNFPGRFSGRQFSNSRSEMNVSTLELGDSALYLCASSFGQGFSNEQFFGPGTRLTVL.

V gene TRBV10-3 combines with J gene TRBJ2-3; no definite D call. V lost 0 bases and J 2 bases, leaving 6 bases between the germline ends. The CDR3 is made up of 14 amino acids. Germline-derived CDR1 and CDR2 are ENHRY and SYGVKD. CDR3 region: CAISESVNTDTQYF. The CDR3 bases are TGTGCCATCAGTGAGTCTGTCAACACAGATACGCAGTATTTT.

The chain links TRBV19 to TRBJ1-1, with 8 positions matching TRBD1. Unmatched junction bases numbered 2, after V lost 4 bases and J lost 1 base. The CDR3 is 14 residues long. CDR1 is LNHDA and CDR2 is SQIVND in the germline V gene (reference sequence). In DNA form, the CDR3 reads TGTGCCAGTAGTACTACAGGGGGGAACACTGAAGCTTTCTTT. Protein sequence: CASSTTGGNTEAFF.

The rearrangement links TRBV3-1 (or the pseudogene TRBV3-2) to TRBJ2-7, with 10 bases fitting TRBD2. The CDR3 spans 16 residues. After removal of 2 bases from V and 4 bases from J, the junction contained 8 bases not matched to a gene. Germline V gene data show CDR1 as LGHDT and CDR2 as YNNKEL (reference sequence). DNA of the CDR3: TGTGCCAGCAGCCAATTTCAGCGGGGGGGCCGGTACGAGCAGTACTTC. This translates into CASSQFQRGGRYEQYF.

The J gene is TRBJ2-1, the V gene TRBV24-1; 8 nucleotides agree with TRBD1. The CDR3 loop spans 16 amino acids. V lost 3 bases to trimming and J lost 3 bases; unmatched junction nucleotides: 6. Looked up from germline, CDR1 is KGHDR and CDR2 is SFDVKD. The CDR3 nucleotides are TGTGCCACCAGTGATCCGGGACAGGAGTACTACAATGAGCAGTTCTTC. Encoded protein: CATSDPGQEYYNEQFF.

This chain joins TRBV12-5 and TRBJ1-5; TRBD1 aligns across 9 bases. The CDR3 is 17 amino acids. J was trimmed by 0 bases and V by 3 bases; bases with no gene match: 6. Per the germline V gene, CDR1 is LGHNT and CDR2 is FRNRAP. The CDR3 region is CASGFSGTGFSNQPQHF. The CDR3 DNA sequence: TGTGCTAGTGGTTTCTCCGGGACAGGGTTTAGCAATCAGCCCCAGCATTTT.

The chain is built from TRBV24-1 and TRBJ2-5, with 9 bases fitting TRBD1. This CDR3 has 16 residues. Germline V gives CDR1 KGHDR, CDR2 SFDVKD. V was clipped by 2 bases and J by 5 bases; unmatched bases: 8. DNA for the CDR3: TGTGCCACCAGTGATTCTACAGGGGGCGAGGGGGAGACCCAGTACTTC. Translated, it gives CATSDSTGGEGETQYF.

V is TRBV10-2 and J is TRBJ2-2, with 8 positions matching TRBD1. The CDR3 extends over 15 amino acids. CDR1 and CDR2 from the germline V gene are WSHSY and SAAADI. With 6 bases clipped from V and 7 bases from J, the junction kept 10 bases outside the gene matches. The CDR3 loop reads CASRGRTGRIGELFF. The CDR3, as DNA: TGCGCCAGCAGGGGGAGGACAGGGCGAATCGGGGAGCTGTTTTTT.

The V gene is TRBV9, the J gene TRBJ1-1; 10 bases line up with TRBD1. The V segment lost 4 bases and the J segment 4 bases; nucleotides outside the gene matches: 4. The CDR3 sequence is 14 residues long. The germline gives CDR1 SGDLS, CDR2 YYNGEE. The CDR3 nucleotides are TGTGCCAGCAGCCCCCGGGACAGGGGCACTGAAGCTTTCTTT. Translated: CASSPRDRGTEAFF.

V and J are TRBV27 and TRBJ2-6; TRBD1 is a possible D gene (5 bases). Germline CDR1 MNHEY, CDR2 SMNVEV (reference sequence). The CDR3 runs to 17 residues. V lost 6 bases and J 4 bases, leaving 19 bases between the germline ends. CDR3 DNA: TGTGCCAGCAGGGGTACGGGTTCAGGGTCCGGGGCCAACGTCCTGACTTTC. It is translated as CASRGTGSGSGANVLTF.

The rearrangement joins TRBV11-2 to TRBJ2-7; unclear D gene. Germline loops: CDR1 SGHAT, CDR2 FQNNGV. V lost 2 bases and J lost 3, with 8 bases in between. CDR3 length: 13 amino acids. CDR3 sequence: CASSLSPFYEQYF. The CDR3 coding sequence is TGTGCCAGCAGCTTATCCCCCTTCTACGAGCAGTACTTC.

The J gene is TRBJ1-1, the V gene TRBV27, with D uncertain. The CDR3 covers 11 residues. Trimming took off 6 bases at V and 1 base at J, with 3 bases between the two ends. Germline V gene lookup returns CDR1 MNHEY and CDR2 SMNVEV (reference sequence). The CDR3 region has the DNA TGTGCCAGCAGGCGGAACACTGAAGCTTTCTTT. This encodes CASRRNTEAFF.

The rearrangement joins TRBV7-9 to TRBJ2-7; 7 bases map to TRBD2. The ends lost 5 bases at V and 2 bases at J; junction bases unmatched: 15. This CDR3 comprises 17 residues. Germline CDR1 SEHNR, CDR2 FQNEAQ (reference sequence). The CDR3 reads CASSPRRVGGGTYEQYF. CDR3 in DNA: TGTGCCAGCAGCCCGCGGAGGGTGGGCGGGGGTACCTACGAGCAGTACTTC.

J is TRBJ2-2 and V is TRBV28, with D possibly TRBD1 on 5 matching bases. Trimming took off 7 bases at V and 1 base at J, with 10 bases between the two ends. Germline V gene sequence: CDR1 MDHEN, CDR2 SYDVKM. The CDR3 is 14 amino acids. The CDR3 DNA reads TGTGCCAGCACCCTTAGGGGGAACACCGGGGAGCTGTTTTTT. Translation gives CASTLRGNTGELFF.

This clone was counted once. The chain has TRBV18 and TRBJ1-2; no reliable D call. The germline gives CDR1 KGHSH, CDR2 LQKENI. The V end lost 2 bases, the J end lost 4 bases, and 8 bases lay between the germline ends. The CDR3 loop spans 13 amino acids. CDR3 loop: CASSPGEGYGYTF. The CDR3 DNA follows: TGTGCCAGCTCACCAGGGGAGGGCTATGGCTACACCTTC.

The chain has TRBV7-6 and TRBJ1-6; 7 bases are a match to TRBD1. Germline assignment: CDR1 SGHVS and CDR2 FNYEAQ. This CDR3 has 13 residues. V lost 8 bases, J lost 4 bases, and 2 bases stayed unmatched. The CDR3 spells CASGTAYNSPLHF. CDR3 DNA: TGTGCCAGCGGGACAGCGTATAATTCACCCCTCCACTTT.

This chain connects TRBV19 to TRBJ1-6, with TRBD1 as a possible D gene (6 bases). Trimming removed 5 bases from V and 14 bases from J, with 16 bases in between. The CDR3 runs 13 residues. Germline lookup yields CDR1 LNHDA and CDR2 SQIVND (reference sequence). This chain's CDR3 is CASSPGQPTTLHF. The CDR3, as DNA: TGTGCCAGTAGTCCGGGACAACCAACGACCCTCCACTTT.

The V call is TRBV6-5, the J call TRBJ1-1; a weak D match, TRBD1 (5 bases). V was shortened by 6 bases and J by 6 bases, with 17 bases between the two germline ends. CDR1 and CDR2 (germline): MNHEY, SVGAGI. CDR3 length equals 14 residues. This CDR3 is CASRVQGRLSEAFF. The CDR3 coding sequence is TGTGCCAGCAGAGTTCAGGGAAGGCTTTCTGAAGCTTTCTTT.